The sample holds many counts of the clone carrying this TCR beta chain. The sample comes from a study of patients and donors after allogeneic stem cell transplantation. This CDR3 contains 15 residues. CDR1 is LGHNA and CDR2 is YSLEER in the germline V gene. Unmatched junction bases numbered 6, after V lost 4 bases and J lost 5 bases. TCRdb ran MiXCR on the RT-PCR reads and lists one entry per CDR3 protein. The sample shows hundreds of thousands of distinct CDR3 sequences, 14% of them seen only once. The sequence derives from a human donor who was either an allogeneic HSCT recipient or a stem cell or donor lymphocyte infusion donor (not recorded which). It is not recorded whose cells these are; they may come from a transplant donor. The V gene is TRBV4-3, the J gene TRBJ1-4; 8 bases line up with TRBD1. The sequenced material came from blood, either unsorted or a sorted T cell fraction (not recorded which). The CDR3 sequence: CASSPQGGKNEKLFF. DNA for the CDR3: TGCGCCAGCAGCCCACAGGGGGGGAAGAATGAAAAACTGTTTTTT.